Included here is one T cell receptor (beta chain) sequence, with context. The V gene's germline CDR1 is SQVTM and CDR2 ANQGSEA. V gave up 6 bases and J gave up 8 bases, with 16 bases separating them. This CDR3 is 13 amino acids long. The data are from a study of blood T cell repertoires in COVID-19. On the study more broadly: Researchers got acute and convalescent COVID-19 samples from the United States, Italy and Spain. PBMCs, B-cell-depleted T cells, or T cells were the source of the cDNA or gDNA that made up the material.

As handled by the study authors: Nucleated cell number was recorded as an estimate derived from reference gene primer amplification. Generated by immunoSEQ multiplex PCR, the TCRdb table keeps only in-frame clones and is missing some. V and J calls and clone size are given by that table; D and trimming were obtained from the DNA. The sample yields 130,000 to 150,000 clones, approximately 80% seen once. The TCR originated in a woman aged 40-49 years with active or convalescent COVID-19. The V gene is TRBV29-1, the J gene TRBJ1-4; D gene ambiguous. The specimen sequenced was peripheral blood. The CDR3 is CSVEGLRREKLFF. CDR3 coding DNA: TGCAGCGTGGAGGGCCTCCGCCGGGAAAAACTGTTTTTT. Drawing the rest from reference TRBV29-1 and TRBJ1-4, the complete variable domain is SAVISQKPSRDICQRGTSLTIQCQVDSQVTMMFWYRQQPGQSLTLIATANQGSEATYESGFVIDKFPISRPNLTFSTLTVSNMSPEDSSIYLCSVEGLRREKLFFGSGTQLSVL.